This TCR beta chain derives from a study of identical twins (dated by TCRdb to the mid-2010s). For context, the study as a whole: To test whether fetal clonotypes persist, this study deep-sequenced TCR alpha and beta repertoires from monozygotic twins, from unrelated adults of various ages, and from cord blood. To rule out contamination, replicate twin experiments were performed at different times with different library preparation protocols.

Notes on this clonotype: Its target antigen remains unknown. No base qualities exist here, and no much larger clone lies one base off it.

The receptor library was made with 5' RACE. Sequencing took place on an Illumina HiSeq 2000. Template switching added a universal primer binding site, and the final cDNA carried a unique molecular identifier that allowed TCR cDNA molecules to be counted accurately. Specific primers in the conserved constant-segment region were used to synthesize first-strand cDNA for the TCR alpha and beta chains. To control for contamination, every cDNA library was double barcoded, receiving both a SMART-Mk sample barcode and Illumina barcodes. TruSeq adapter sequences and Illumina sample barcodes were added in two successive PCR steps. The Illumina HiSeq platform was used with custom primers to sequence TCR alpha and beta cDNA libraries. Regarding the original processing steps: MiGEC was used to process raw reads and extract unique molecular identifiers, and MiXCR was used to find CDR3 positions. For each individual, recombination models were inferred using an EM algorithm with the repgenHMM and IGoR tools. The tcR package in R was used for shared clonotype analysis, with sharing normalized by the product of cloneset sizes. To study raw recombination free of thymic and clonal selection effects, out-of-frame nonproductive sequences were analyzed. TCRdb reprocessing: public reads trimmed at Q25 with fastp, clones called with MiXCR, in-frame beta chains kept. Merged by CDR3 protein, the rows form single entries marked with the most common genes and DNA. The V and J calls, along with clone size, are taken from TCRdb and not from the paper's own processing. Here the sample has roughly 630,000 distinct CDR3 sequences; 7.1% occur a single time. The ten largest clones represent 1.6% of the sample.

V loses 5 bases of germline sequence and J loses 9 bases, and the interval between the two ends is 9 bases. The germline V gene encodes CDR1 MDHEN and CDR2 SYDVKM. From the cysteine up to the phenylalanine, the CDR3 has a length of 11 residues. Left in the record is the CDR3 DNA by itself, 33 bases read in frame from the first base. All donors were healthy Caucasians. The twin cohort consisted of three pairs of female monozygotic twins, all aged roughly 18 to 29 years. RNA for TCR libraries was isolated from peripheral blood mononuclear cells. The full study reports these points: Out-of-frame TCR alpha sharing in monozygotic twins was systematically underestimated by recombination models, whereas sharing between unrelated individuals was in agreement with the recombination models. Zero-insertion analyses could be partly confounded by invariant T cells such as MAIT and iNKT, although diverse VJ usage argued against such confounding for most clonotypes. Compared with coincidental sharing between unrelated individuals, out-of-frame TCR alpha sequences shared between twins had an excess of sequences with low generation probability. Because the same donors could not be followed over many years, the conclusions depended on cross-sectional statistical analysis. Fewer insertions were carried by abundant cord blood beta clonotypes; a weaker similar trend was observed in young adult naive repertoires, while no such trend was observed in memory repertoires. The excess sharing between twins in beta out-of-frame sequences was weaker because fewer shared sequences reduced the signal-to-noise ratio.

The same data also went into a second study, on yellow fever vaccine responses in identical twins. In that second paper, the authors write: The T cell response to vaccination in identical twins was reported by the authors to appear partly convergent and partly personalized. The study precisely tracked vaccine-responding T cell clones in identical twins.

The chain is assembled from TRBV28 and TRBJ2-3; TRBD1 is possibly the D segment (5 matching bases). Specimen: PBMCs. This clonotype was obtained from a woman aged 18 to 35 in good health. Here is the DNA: TGTGCCAGCAGTAAGGGGTTCACGCAGTATTTT. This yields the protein CASSKGFTQYF.